What follows are 28 T cell receptor beta chains derived from one specimen sequenced in a study of T cell responses to AZD1222 COVID-19 vaccine. The protocol was immunoSEQ multiplex PCR, while the TCRdb copy is restricted to in-frame clones and leaves out a portion. Of about 170,000 clones in the sample, around 88% were seen once. The sequencing here drew on peripheral blood, taken 28 days after the second AZD1222 dose. The receptors originated from an adult who received the AZD1222 COVID-19 vaccine.

The genes are TRBV2 and TRBJ2-3; 13 bases line up with TRBD2. The CDR3 totals 18 residues. Germline loops: CDR1 SNHLY, CDR2 FYNNEI. V shed 4 bases, J shed 2 bases, and the junction held 9 bases outside the gene matches. The CDR3 sequence: CASSVRLAGGSLTDTQYF. The CDR3 coding sequence is TGTGCCAGCAGTGTGCGACTAGCGGGGGGTTCTCTCACAGATACGCAGTATTTT.

The CDR3 DNA follows: TGTGCCAGCAGTCGCTTAGGGGGGCTGGATCAGCCCCAGCATTTT. Amino acid sequence: CASSRLGGLDQPQHF. The chain links TRBV6-5 to TRBJ1-5; the D gene is possibly TRBD1 (6 bases). Germline CDR1 and CDR2: MNHEY and SVGAGI. This CDR3 has 15 amino acids. V was trimmed by 5 bases and J by 5 bases, leaving 16 bases between them.

The CDR3 is CASSERRASSGANVLTF. The CDR3 nucleotides read TGTGCCAGCAGTGAGCGCAGGGCAAGCTCTGGGGCCAACGTCCTGACTTTC. The chain links TRBV2 to TRBJ2-6; D possibly corresponds to TRBD1 (5 bases). Germline CDR1 reads SNHLY; CDR2 reads FYNNEI. CDR3 length: 17 residues. The V gene lost 3 bases and the J gene lost 0 bases, with 12 bases spanning the gap.

The chain employs TRBV12-3 or TRBV12-4 and TRBJ2-7; a weak D match, TRBD2 (6 bases). This CDR3 spans 13 amino acids. V gave up 3 bases and J gave up 2 bases, with 8 bases separating them. The DNA for the CDR3 is TGTGCCAGCAGTTTGGGGGAGGCCTACGAGCAGTACTTC. It codes for CASSLGEAYEQYF.

A note on this clone: Other DNA sequences from this sample encode an identical CDR3 as well. The V call is TRBV5-1, the J call TRBJ2-7; 9 bases align to TRBD1. After removal of 0 bases from V and 5 bases from J, the junction contained 3 bases not matched to a gene. Per the germline V gene, CDR1 is SGHRS and CDR2 is YFSETQ. The CDR3 sequence is 14 residues long. The CDR3 protein is CASSLGQGVDEQYF. The CDR3 coding sequence is TGCGCCAGCAGCTTGGGACAGGGGGTCGACGAGCAGTACTTC.

V gene TRBV5-1 combines with J gene TRBJ2-6; D may be TRBD1 (5 bases). Germline V CDR1 and CDR2: SGHRS, YFSETQ. This CDR3 spans 15 amino acids. V was shortened by 9 bases and J by 0 bases, with 13 bases between the two germline ends. CDR3 sequence (DNA): TGCGCCACGTCCGAGACAGTCTCTGGGGCCAACGTCCTGACTTTC. The encoded protein is CATSETVSGANVLTF.

The V and J genes are TRBV6-5 and TRBJ2-4; D perhaps matches TRBD2 (5 bases). Germline CDR1 MNHEY, CDR2 SVGAGI. V lost 7 bases and J lost 9, with 10 bases in between. CDR3 length: 11 residues. The CDR3 sequence is CASTRGSIQYF. Written as DNA, the CDR3 is TGTGCCAGCACACGCGGGTCCATTCAGTACTTC.

This chain's CDR3 is CASSSYLAGGRETQYF. The CDR3 nucleotides read TGTGCCAGCAGCTCTTATCTGGCGGGGGGGCGAGAGACCCAGTACTTC. The chain joins TRBV11-2 to TRBJ2-5; TRBD2 aligns across 9 bases. The V gene end was trimmed by 4 bases and the J gene end by 4 bases; junction bases not matched to a gene: 10. The CDR3 runs to 16 residues. In germline, CDR1 is SGHAT, CDR2 FQNNGV.

This clone was observed once. The chain has TRBV6-2 or TRBV6-3 and TRBJ1-5; D is undetermined. The CDR3 loop spans 14 amino acids. The germline CDR1 and CDR2 sequences are MNHEY and SVGEGT. V lost 6 bases, J lost 10 bases, and 19 bases lay in between. The CDR3 DNA reads TGTGCCAGCAGCCGCCCTTCCCCATCGCGACCCCAGCATTTT. It translates to CASSRPSPSRPQHF.

By its share, this clone is large (0.1 to 1%). The rearrangement joins TRBV6-1 to TRBJ1-6; TRBD1 agrees at 10 bases. V was clipped by 1 base and J by 9 bases; unmatched bases: 3. The CDR3 covers 15 residues. CDR1 MNHNS and CDR2 SASEGT come from the germline V gene. The DNA for the CDR3 is TGTGCCAGCAGTGAAGAGACAGGGGGCGGTTCACCCCTCCACTTT. Translating gives CASSEETGGGSPLHF.

The rearrangement links TRBV5-6 to TRBJ2-2; D gene unclear. This CDR3 has 13 amino acids. The germline V gene encodes CDR1 SGHDT and CDR2 YYEEEE. V lost 4 bases and J lost 7, with 11 bases in between. CDR3 amino acids: CASSLKVIGELFF. CDR3 in DNA: TGTGCCAGCAGCCTGAAGGTGATCGGGGAGCTGTTTTTT.

This clone was counted once. The chain couples TRBV6-6 to TRBJ2-5; TRBD1 matches at 7 bases. The V gene's germline CDR1 is MNHNY and CDR2 SVGAGI (reference sequence). Germline trimming cut 5 bases from V and 2 bases from J; bases unmatched to any gene: 20. This CDR3 has 19 residues. The CDR3 spells CASSRPNIKMGQLQETQYF. The CDR3 nucleotides are TGTGCCAGCAGTCGACCAAACATAAAGATGGGACAGCTTCAAGAGACCCAGTACTTC.

The rearrangement joins TRBV30 to TRBJ2-1; tentatively, D is TRBD2 (7 bases). The CDR3 consists of 15 residues. CDR1 is GTSNPN, CDR2 SVGIG, per germline (reference sequence). V lost 4 bases to trimming and J lost 5 bases, with 18 bases between them. CDR3: CAWTQGGRGHNEQFF. Here the CDR3 DNA reads TGTGCCTGGACCCAAGGAGGGCGGGGGCACAATGAGCAGTTCTTC.

This sequence joins TRBV18 and TRBJ1-2, with D unclear. V dropped 2 bases and J dropped 8 bases, with 15 bases sitting between them. This CDR3 comprises 14 residues. CDR1 and CDR2 from the germline V gene are KGHSH and LQKENI. CDR3 sequence reads: CASSPGSGWSGYTF. The CDR3 nucleotides are TGTGCCAGCTCACCAGGGAGCGGGTGGAGCGGCTACACCTTC.

The chain has TRBV4-1 and TRBJ2-7; 9 bases line up with TRBD2. The CDR3 has 15 residues. The V gene end was trimmed by 8 bases and the J gene end by 4 bases; junction bases not matched to a gene: 12. In germline, CDR1 is MGHRA, CDR2 YSYEKL. CDR3 nucleotides: TGCGCCAGCTCCCTGGGCGGGGGGGGGTTGTACGAGCAGTACTTC. As protein: CASSLGGGGLYEQYF.

This chain connects TRBV27 to TRBJ1-1; 9 bases fit TRBD1. The CDR3 consists of 15 residues. J lost 3 bases, V lost 6 bases, and 8 bases had no gene match. Germline CDR1 MNHEY, CDR2 SMNVEV (reference sequence). The CDR3 sequence is CASRPLGTGYTEAFF. CDR3 DNA: TGTGCCAGCAGACCCCTCGGGACAGGGTACACTGAAGCTTTCTTT.

The V call is TRBV19, the J call TRBJ1-6, with 7 bases lining up with TRBD1. CDR1 is LNHDA, CDR2 SQIVND, per germline (reference sequence). The ends lost 1 base at V and 7 bases at J; junction bases unmatched: 4. The CDR3 spans 15 residues. The CDR3 nucleotides are TGTGCCAGTAGTATAGGAGACAGGGTCAATTCACCCCTCCACTTT. It specifies CASSIGDRVNSPLHF.

J is TRBJ1-6 and V is TRBV9; no clear D. Looked up from germline, CDR1 is SGDLS and CDR2 is YYNGEE. The V end lost 0 bases, the J end lost 5 bases, and 15 bases lay between the germline ends. This CDR3 spans 17 amino acids. This chain's CDR3 is CASSVGQRPGNNSPLHF. The CDR3 bases are TGTGCCAGCAGCGTAGGGCAGCGGCCGGGGAATAATTCACCCCTCCACTTT.

V and J are TRBV15 and TRBJ1-3, with D unresolved. V shed 0 bases and J shed 4 bases, with 7 bases lying between them. The germline V gene encodes CDR1 LNHNV and CDR2 YYDKDF (reference sequence). This CDR3 spans 14 amino acids. The CDR3 loop reads CATSRDISGNTIYF. The CDR3 DNA sequence: TGTGCCACCAGCAGAGATATATCGGGAAACACCATATATTTT.

The V and J genes are TRBV7-2 and TRBJ1-3; 10 bases line up with TRBD1. Germline V gives CDR1 SGHTA, CDR2 FQGNSA. This CDR3 is 15 amino acids long. The J segment lost 4 bases and the V segment lost 5 bases, leaving 5 bases of the junction unmatched. CDR3 loop: CASSVDRGLGNTIYF. The CDR3, as DNA: TGTGCCAGCAGCGTTGACAGGGGGCTAGGAAACACCATATATTTT. The full variable domain, with the rest looked up from reference TRBV7-2 and TRBJ1-3, is GAGVSQSPSNKVTEKGKDVELRCDPISGHTALYWYRQSLGQGLEFLIYFQGNSAPDKSGLPSDRFSAERTGGSVSTLTIQRTQQEDSAVYLCASSVDRGLGNTIYFGEGSWLTVV.

V is TRBV30 and J is TRBJ1-1; D call uncertain. The ends were cut back, 0 bases at V and 1 base at J, with 12 bases in the middle. CDR1 and CDR2 from the germline V gene are GTSNPN and SVGIG (reference sequence). The CDR3 has 15 residues. CDR3 protein: CAWSVPGLPNTEAFF. In DNA form, the CDR3 reads TGTGCCTGGAGTGTCCCCGGACTCCCGAACACTGAAGCTTTCTTT.

The rearrangement uses TRBV6-1 and TRBJ1-1; unclear D gene. Germline CDR1 reads MNHNS; CDR2 reads SASEGT. Trimming removed 0 bases from V and 8 bases from J, with 10 bases in between. There are 13 residues in the CDR3. The CDR3 sequence: CASSEAERREAFF. The CDR3, as DNA: TGTGCCAGCAGTGAAGCCGAACGGCGGGAAGCTTTCTTT.

The chain combines TRBV5-8 with TRBJ1-6; no firm D call. The CDR3 loop spans 12 amino acids. Germline assignment: CDR1 SGHTS and CDR2 YDEGEE. Trimming left V 6 bases short and J 5 bases short, with 6 bases between. As DNA, the CDR3 is TGTGCCAGCAACCCTCATAATTCACCCCTCCACTTT. Translated: CASNPHNSPLHF.

The rearrangement joins TRBV12-5 to TRBJ1-6, with D perhaps matching TRBD1 (5 bases). The CDR3 loop spans 18 amino acids. Germline CDR1 reads LGHNT; CDR2 reads FRNRAP. Deletions cut 2 bases from V and 5 bases from J, with 19 bases between. The CDR3 DNA follows: TGTGCTAGTGGTTTGTTCCTACACCTCCCGGGGGATAATTCACCCCTCCACTTT. Amino acid sequence: CASGLFLHLPGDNSPLHF.

The gene calls are TRBV11-2 and TRBJ1-2; 7 nucleotides agree with TRBD1. Germline CDR1 SGHAT, CDR2 FQNNGV. After removal of 0 bases from V and 6 bases from J, the junction contained 7 bases not matched to a gene. The CDR3 is made up of 15 amino acids. The CDR3: CASSLDLMTGNGYTF. The DNA of the CDR3 is TGTGCCAGCAGCTTAGATCTGATGACAGGGAATGGCTACACCTTC.

The chain joins TRBV18 to TRBJ2-7, with D possibly matching TRBD2 (5 bases). V dropped 2 bases and J dropped 6 bases, with 8 bases sitting between them. Germline loops: CDR1 KGHSH, CDR2 LQKENI. This CDR3 has 12 residues. The CDR3 sequence: CASSPNRGEQYF. The CDR3, as DNA: TGTGCCAGCTCACCAAATCGGGGCGAGCAGTACTTC.

This clone was recorded once. This chain connects TRBV18 to TRBJ2-1; 11 bases line up with TRBD1. This CDR3 spans 18 amino acids. V gave up 2 bases and J gave up 4 bases; unmatched junction bases: 10. Germline V gene data show CDR1 as KGHSH and CDR2 as LQKENI. DNA of the CDR3: TGTGCCAGCTCACCAACCTCTGGACAGGGGGCACCATACAATGAGCAGTTCTTC. This sequence encodes CASSPTSGQGAPYNEQFF. The variable domain in full, completed from reference TRBV18 and TRBJ2-1, reads NAGVMQNPRHLVRRRGQEARLRCSPMKGHSHVYWYRQLPEEGLKFMVYLQKENIIDESGMPKERFSAEFPKEGPSILRIQQVVRGDSAAYFCASSPTSGQGAPYNEQFFGPGTRLTVL.

This chain connects TRBV7-2 to TRBJ2-3, with D perhaps matching TRBD2 (5 bases). The V and J ends lost 1 base and 7 bases respectively, with 9 bases between them. The CDR3 loop spans 13 amino acids. CDR1 and CDR2 from the germline V gene are SGHTA and FQGNSA. The CDR3 region has the DNA TGTGCCAGCAGCTTAGAGAGGGTAAATACGCAGTATTTT. Translated: CASSLERVNTQYF.